This T cell receptor beta chain appears in the sequencing data of a study of T-cell memory formation after mild COVID-19. Overall study: TCR clusters were mostly confined to one donor each.

TCRdb redid the calling of the 5' RACE reads with MiXCR, one entry per CDR3 protein. The sample consists of over 350,000 distinct CDR3 sequences, about 24% of them appearing once. Regarding the study as a whole: Of the contracting clones, CD4+ ones lay mainly in CM and EM, and CD8+ ones in EMRA. Contracting clones from day 15 to 85 had balanced CD4/CD8; later expanders favoured CD4+.

The CDR3 contains 13 residues. Germline CDR1 and CDR2: KGHSH and LQKENI. V lost 3 bases, J lost 7 bases, and 13 bases lay in between. This clonotype was counted only a few times. What it binds is not known. The V call is TRBV18, the J call TRBJ2-7; tentative D call: TRBD1 (6 bases). The sample comprised PBMCs or a T cell subset sorted from them (not recorded which). The TCR originated in an adult woman who had mild COVID-19 (a few samples of this study predate the infection). Cell type and time point are not known. The CDR3 region has the DNA TGTGCCAGCTCACCGGGGGTCACAGGGGAGCAGTACTTC. It is translated as CASSPGVTGEQYF.